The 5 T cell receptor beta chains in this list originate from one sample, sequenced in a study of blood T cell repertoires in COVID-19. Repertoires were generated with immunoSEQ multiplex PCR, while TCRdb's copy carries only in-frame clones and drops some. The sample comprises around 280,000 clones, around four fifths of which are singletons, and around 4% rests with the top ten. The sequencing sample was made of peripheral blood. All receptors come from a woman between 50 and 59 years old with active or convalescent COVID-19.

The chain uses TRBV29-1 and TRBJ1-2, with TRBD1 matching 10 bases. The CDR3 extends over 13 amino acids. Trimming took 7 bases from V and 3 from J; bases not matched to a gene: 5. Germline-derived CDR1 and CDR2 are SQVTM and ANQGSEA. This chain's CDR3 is CSDQTGGDYGYTF. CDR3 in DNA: TGCAGCGACCAGACAGGGGGCGACTATGGCTACACCTTC. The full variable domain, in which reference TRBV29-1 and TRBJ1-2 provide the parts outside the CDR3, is SAVISQKPSRDICQRGTSLTIQCQVDSQVTMMFWYRQQPGQSLTLIATANQGSEATYESGFVIDKFPISRPNLTFSTLTVSNMSPEDSSIYLCSDQTGGDYGYTFGSGTRLTVV.

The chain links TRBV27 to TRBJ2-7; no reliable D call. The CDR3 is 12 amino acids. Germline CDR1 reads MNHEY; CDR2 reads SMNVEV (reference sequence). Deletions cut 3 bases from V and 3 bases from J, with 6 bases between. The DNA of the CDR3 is TGTGCCAGCAGTTTTTTCGGCTACGAGCAGTACTTC. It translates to CASSFFGYEQYF.

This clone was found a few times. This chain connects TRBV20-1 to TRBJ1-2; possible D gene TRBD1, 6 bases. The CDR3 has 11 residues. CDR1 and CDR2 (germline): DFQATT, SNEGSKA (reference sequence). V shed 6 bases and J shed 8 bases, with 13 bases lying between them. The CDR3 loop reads CSAATGSGYTF. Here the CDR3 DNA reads TGCAGTGCCGCGACAGGATCCGGCTACACCTTC.

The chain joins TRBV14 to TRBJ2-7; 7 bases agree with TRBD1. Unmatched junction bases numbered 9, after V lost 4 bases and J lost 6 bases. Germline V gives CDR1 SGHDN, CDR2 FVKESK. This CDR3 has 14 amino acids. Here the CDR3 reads CASSPSLTGFEQYF. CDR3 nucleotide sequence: TGTGCCAGCAGCCCCTCTCTGACAGGGTTCGAGCAGTACTTC. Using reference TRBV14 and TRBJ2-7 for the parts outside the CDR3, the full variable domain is EAGVTQFPSHSVIEKGQTVTLRCDPISGHDNLYWYRRVMGKEIKFLLHFVKESKQDESGMPNNRFLAERTGGTYSTLKVQPAELEDSGVYFCASSPSLTGFEQYFGPGTRLTVT.

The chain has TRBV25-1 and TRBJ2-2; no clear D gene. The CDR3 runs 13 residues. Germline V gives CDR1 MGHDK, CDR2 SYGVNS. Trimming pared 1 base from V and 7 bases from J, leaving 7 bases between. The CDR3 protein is CASSEFTVGELFF. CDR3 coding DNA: TGTGCCAGCAGTGAATTCACGGTCGGGGAGCTGTTTTTT.